A single sample is the source of the 27 T cell receptor beta chains below, sequenced in a study of beta chain features in type 1 diabetes listed by TCRdb under 2018. These receptors lack a known antigen. The study at large found these results: A moderate but significant shortening of TCRB CDR3 length was observed in type 1 diabetes patients in all four CD4+ subsets.

To prepare the library, the immunoSEQ multiplex PCR assay was applied. The High Capacity cDNA Reverse Transcription Kit was used to reverse transcribe all of the isolated RNA, meaning that expressed TCRB transcripts were what got sequenced. The source is immuneACCESS, and TCRdb retained only in-frame sequences with V and J called. Part of the clones is not carried over; for the studies checked, unresolved V genes explain less than half of this, and the remainder is unexplained. The sample table holds about 120,000 clones, of which 16% were seen once. The ten largest clonotypes hold 2.3% of the sample. Sequencing used central memory CD4+ T cells from blood. The receptor set was obtained from a man aged 30-40 years with type 1 diabetes.

This clone was counted ten times or more. J is TRBJ2-4 and V is TRBV5-6; D remains ambiguous. The V and J ends lost 5 bases and 2 bases respectively, with 14 bases between them. CDR3 length: 15 amino acids. Germline values: CDR1 SGHDT, CDR2 YYEEEE. CDR3 nucleotide sequence: TGTGCCAGCAGTCCCGGGTCTTATCCCAAAAACATTCAGTACTTC. It codes for CASSPGSYPKNIQYF.

The V call is TRBV7-2, the J call TRBJ2-2; 9 nucleotides align to TRBD1. CDR1 and CDR2 from the germline V gene are SGHTA and FQGNSA. The CDR3 is 15 residues long. V gave up 3 bases and J gave up 4 bases; unmatched junction bases: 3. CDR3 sequence reads: CASSFRDRVTGELFF. The CDR3 bases are TGTGCCAGCAGCTTCCGGGACAGGGTCACCGGGGAGCTGTTTTTT. Based on the CDR3 plus reference TRBV7-2 and TRBJ2-2, the full variable domain is GAGVSQSPSNKVTEKGKDVELRCDPISGHTALYWYRQSLGQGLEFLIYFQGNSAPDKSGLPSDRFSAERTGGSVSTLTIQRTQQEDSAVYLCASSFRDRVTGELFFGEGSRLTVL.

V usage is TRBV7-7 and J usage is TRBJ2-1, with TRBD1 matching over 8 bases. V shed 2 bases, J shed 15 bases, and the junction held 9 bases outside the gene matches. Per germline, CDR1 SSHAT and CDR2 FNYEAQ (reference sequence). The CDR3 spans 13 residues. For the CDR3, the DNA is TGTGCCAGCAGCTTAATTGGGGACAGGTCCCGGTTCTTC. Translation gives CASSLIGDRSRFF.

The chain combines TRBV11-2 with TRBJ2-3, with TRBD1 as a possible D gene (5 bases). Trimming cost V 5 bases and J 4 bases, with 16 bases left between them. CDR1 is SGHAT and CDR2 is FQNNGV in the germline V gene. This CDR3 comprises 15 residues. This chain's CDR3 is CASSPGAGHPDTQYF. Here the CDR3 DNA reads TGTGCCAGCAGCCCAGGTGCAGGGCACCCAGATACGCAGTATTTT.

This clone showed up just a few times. The V and J genes are TRBV28 and TRBJ2-2, with D perhaps TRBD1 (6 bases). CDR3 length: 14 residues. CDR1 and CDR2 from the germline V gene are MDHEN and SYDVKM. Trimming left V 7 bases short and J 4 bases short, with 13 bases between. CDR3 nucleotides: TGTGCCAGCATTAGAGGACAGCCCACCGGGGAGCTGTTTTTT. Its translation is CASIRGQPTGELFF.

This clone was seen a single time. The chain is built from TRBV30 and TRBJ2-2; D may be TRBD2 (5 bases). CDR3 length equals 15 residues. V lost 2 bases to trimming and J lost 1 base, with 11 bases between them. CDR1 is GTSNPN and CDR2 is SVGIG in the germline V gene (reference sequence). CDR3: CAWSRTAGNTGELFF. In DNA form, the CDR3 reads TGTGCCTGGAGTAGAACGGCGGGGAACACCGGGGAGCTGTTTTTT.

This chain uses TRBV6-6 with TRBJ1-2; a possible D gene is TRBD1 (6 bases). Trimming left V 6 bases short and J 4 bases short, with 21 bases between. The germline V gene has CDR1 MNHNY and CDR2 SVGAGI (reference sequence). The CDR3 has 16 residues. The CDR3, as DNA: TGTGCCAGCAGCGATCCTTCCGGGACACTTCTCTATGGCTACACCTTC. Translated: CASSDPSGTLLYGYTF.

This clone was seen ten or more times. The chain couples TRBV29-1 to TRBJ1-4; D remains unclear. This CDR3 comprises 13 residues. Deletions cut 3 bases from V and 8 bases from J, with 13 bases between. CDR1 and CDR2 from the germline V gene are SQVTM and ANQGSEA. CDR3 in DNA: TGCAGCGTTGATCGAGTTGCGCGAGAAAAACTGTTTTTT. Translated, it gives CSVDRVAREKLFF.

This clone was seen a few times. This rearrangement joins TRBV7-2 to TRBJ2-2; TRBD1 matches at 9 bases. Germline V gene data show CDR1 as SGHTA and CDR2 as FQGNSA. Unmatched junction bases numbered 18, after V lost 5 bases and J lost 5 bases. This CDR3 spans 19 amino acids. CDR3 sequence reads: CASSPSFDRGRTTTGELFF. The CDR3 DNA follows: TGTGCCAGCAGCCCTAGCTTCGACAGGGGGAGGACAACGACCGGGGAGCTGTTTTTT.

This clone was detected a few times. The J gene is TRBJ1-6, the V gene TRBV5-4; 7 bases fit TRBD1. J gave up 7 bases and V 4 bases, and 8 bases lay outside the gene matches. The CDR3 is 15 residues long. The germline V gene has CDR1 SGHNT and CDR2 YYREEE (reference sequence). The DNA for the CDR3 is TGTGCCAGCAGCGCGGAGACAGGGAGCAATTCACCCCTCCACTTT. Amino acid sequence: CASSAETGSNSPLHF.

The chain joins TRBV14 to TRBJ1-3; possible D gene TRBD1, 6 bases. V was pared by 4 bases and J by 4 bases, with 14 bases between. Germline lookup yields CDR1 SGHDN and CDR2 FVKESK. The CDR3 is 15 amino acids. The DNA for the CDR3 is TGTGCCAGCAGCCTCCCGGGGGCCTGGGGAAACACCATATATTTT. Its protein product is CASSLPGAWGNTIYF.

The V and J genes are TRBV6-6 and TRBJ1-2; TRBD1 matches at 7 bases. V lost 6 bases, J lost 6 bases, and 7 bases stayed unmatched. The CDR3 spans 13 residues. Germline lookup yields CDR1 MNHNY and CDR2 SVGAGI (reference sequence). CDR3 loop: CASSPRTGDGYTF. The CDR3 DNA reads as TGTGCCAGCAGCCCCCGGACAGGAGATGGCTACACCTTC.

This rearrangement joins TRBV19 to TRBJ1-6; D remains unclear. The CDR3 length is 16 residues. Germline V gives CDR1 LNHDA, CDR2 SQIVND (reference sequence). V lost 0 bases and J 4 bases, leaving 10 bases between the germline ends. CDR3 in DNA: TGTGCCAGTAGTATAGAGCTGGGCCGTTATAATTCACCCCTCCACTTT. This sequence encodes CASSIELGRYNSPLHF.

The sample holds a few counts of this clone. The CDR3 nucleotides read TGTGCCAGCAGCGTAGAGGGCCAGGGGGAGACCCAGTACTTC. Protein product: CASSVEGQGETQYF. This chain uses TRBV9 with TRBJ2-5; possible D gene TRBD1, 6 bases. The ends were cut back, 0 bases at V and 5 bases at J, with 11 bases in the middle. CDR3 size: 14 residues. From germline, CDR1 is SGDLS and CDR2 YYNGEE.

This chain links TRBV15 with TRBJ1-3, with D possibly TRBD1 on 5 matching bases. The length of the CDR3 is 16 residues. Between the trimmed V and J ends, which lost 0 bases and 2 bases, there was a span of 11 bases. The germline V gene has CDR1 LNHNV and CDR2 YYDKDF (reference sequence). CDR3 protein: CATSREPGIAGNTIYF. The CDR3, as DNA: TGTGCCACCAGCAGAGAACCAGGGATCGCTGGAAACACCATATATTTT. Drawing the rest from reference TRBV15 and TRBJ1-3, the complete variable domain is DAMVIQNPRYQVTQFGKPVTLSCSQTLNHNVMYWYQQKSSQAPKLLFHYYDKDFNNEADTPDNFQSRRPNTSFCFLDIRSPGLGDTAMYLCATSREPGIAGNTIYFGEGSWLTVV.

This clone showed up just a few times. This rearrangement joins TRBV28 to TRBJ1-2, with D possibly TRBD1 on 6 matching bases. Germline lookup yields CDR1 MDHEN and CDR2 SYDVKM. The CDR3 length is 13 residues. V lost 6 bases, J lost 2 bases, and 10 bases lay in between. The CDR3 protein is CASRIGTNYGYTF. CDR3 DNA sequence: TGTGCCAGCAGGATTGGGACAAACTATGGCTACACCTTC.

This clone was observed a few times. The chain recombines TRBV28 with TRBJ1-6; no definite D call. The CDR3 totals 12 residues. The ends were cut back, 3 bases at V and 6 bases at J, with 3 bases in the middle. Germline CDR1 and CDR2: MDHEN and SYDVKM. In nucleotides, the CDR3 is TGTGCCAGCAGTTTGATTAATTCACCCCTCCACTTT. This gives the protein CASSLINSPLHF.

The sample holds a few counts of this clone. This chain joins TRBV30 and TRBJ1-2; 8 bases agree with TRBD1. This CDR3 is 14 amino acids long. Germline CDR1 and CDR2: GTSNPN and SVGIG (reference sequence). V was clipped by 2 bases and J by 5 bases; unmatched bases: 7. The CDR3 spells CAWSLNRGEYGYTF. CDR3 DNA sequence: TGTGCCTGGAGTTTGAACAGGGGGGAGTATGGCTACACCTTC.

The chain carries TRBV5-5 and TRBJ1-2, with TRBD1 as a possible D gene (5 bases). The germline CDR1 and CDR2 sequences are SGHKS and YYEKEE (reference sequence). The CDR3 spans 16 residues. V was clipped by 1 base and J by 3 bases, with 16 bases between them. The CDR3 DNA is TGTGCCAGCAGCTTGTCTGCAGGGCAGGGCCACTATGGCTACACCTTC. This codes for CASSLSAGQGHYGYTF. The entire variable domain, with the rest obtained from reference TRBV5-5 and TRBJ1-2, is as follows: DAGVTQSPTHLIKTRGQQVTLRCSPISGHKSVSWYQQVLGQGPQFIFQYYEKEERGRGNFPDRFSARQFPNYSSELNVNALLLGDSALYLCASSLSAGQGHYGYTFGSGTRLTVV.

This clone was seen ten or more times. The chain links TRBV19 to TRBJ2-3; tentative D call: TRBD1 (6 bases). Deletions cut 6 bases from V and 2 bases from J, with 15 bases between. CDR1 is LNHDA and CDR2 is SQIVND in the germline V gene (reference sequence). The CDR3 contains 15 residues. The CDR3 region has the DNA TGTGCCAGTAGAAGGGGGAATCCTGACACAGATACGCAGTATTTT. This gives the protein CASRRGNPDTDTQYF.

J is TRBJ1-1 and V is TRBV15; 10 bases align to TRBD1. The CDR3 totals 15 residues. Germline V gene sequence: CDR1 LNHNV, CDR2 YYDKDF (reference sequence). V was clipped by 3 bases and J by 5 bases; unmatched bases: 6. The CDR3 sequence: CATSRDRGIWTEAFF. CDR3 sequence (DNA): TGTGCCACCAGCAGGGACAGGGGGATTTGGACTGAAGCTTTCTTT.

This clone was seen ten or more times. The genes are TRBV5-1 and TRBJ2-7; 8 nucleotides align to TRBD1. CDR3 length: 15 amino acids. The ends lost 3 bases at V and 3 bases at J; junction bases unmatched: 8. From germline, CDR1 is SGHRS and CDR2 YFSETQ. CDR3 loop: CASSSFLTGDYEQYF. Here the CDR3 DNA reads TGCGCCAGCAGCTCATTCCTGACAGGGGACTACGAGCAGTACTTC.

In DNA form, the CDR3 reads TGTGCCAGCAGCCGACTAGCGGGGGGATACAATGAGCAGTTCTTC. Translating gives CASSRLAGGYNEQFF. The chain uses TRBV6-5 and TRBJ2-1; 13 bases line up with TRBD2. The CDR3 is 15 amino acids. CDR1 MNHEY and CDR2 SVGAGI come from the germline V gene. V shed 6 bases, J shed 4 bases, and the junction held 3 bases outside the gene matches.

This clone turned up a few times. The rearrangement links TRBV20-1 to TRBJ2-5, with D hard to call. Germline loops: CDR1 DFQATT, CDR2 SNEGSKA (reference sequence). This CDR3 is 10 amino acids long. Trimming shortened V by 5 bases and J by 7 bases, and 8 bases separated the two germline ends. Here the CDR3 DNA reads TGCAGTGCTTACTGGAGGACCCAGTACTTC. Translating it yields CSAYWRTQYF.

V gene TRBV7-8 combines with J gene TRBJ1-1, with D possibly TRBD1 on 5 matching bases. Germline V CDR1 and CDR2: SGHVS, FQNEAQ. The CDR3 totals 14 residues. V dropped 1 base and J dropped 6 bases, with 12 bases sitting between them. CDR3 in DNA: TGTGCCAGCAGCTTAGTTGGGGGTACAGCTGAAGCTTTCTTT. Its translation: CASSLVGGTAEAFF.

This clone was counted a few times. This chain connects TRBV14 to TRBJ1-6, with D tentatively TRBD1 (5 bases). Germline lookup yields CDR1 SGHDN and CDR2 FVKESK. Trimming pared 6 bases from V and 7 bases from J, leaving 16 bases between. CDR3 length: 15 amino acids. CDR3 nucleotides: TGTGCCAGCAGTGCACAGATGACAGTAAATTCACCCCTCCACTTT. This sequence encodes CASSAQMTVNSPLHF. Full variable domain (missing parts from reference TRBV14 and TRBJ1-6): EAGVTQFPSHSVIEKGQTVTLRCDPISGHDNLYWYRRVMGKEIKFLLHFVKESKQDESGMPNNRFLAERTGGTYSTLKVQPAELEDSGVYFCASSAQMTVNSPLHFGNGTRLTVT.

The rearrangement links TRBV19 to TRBJ1-6; D gene unclear. Germline-derived CDR1 and CDR2 are LNHDA and SQIVND (reference sequence). The CDR3 has 16 amino acids. Deletions cut 7 bases from V and 9 bases from J, with 22 bases between. For the CDR3, the DNA is TGTGCCAGTAACGACCCCGGACGGATAGACTTTTCACCCCTCCACTTT. It translates to CASNDPGRIDFSPLHF.